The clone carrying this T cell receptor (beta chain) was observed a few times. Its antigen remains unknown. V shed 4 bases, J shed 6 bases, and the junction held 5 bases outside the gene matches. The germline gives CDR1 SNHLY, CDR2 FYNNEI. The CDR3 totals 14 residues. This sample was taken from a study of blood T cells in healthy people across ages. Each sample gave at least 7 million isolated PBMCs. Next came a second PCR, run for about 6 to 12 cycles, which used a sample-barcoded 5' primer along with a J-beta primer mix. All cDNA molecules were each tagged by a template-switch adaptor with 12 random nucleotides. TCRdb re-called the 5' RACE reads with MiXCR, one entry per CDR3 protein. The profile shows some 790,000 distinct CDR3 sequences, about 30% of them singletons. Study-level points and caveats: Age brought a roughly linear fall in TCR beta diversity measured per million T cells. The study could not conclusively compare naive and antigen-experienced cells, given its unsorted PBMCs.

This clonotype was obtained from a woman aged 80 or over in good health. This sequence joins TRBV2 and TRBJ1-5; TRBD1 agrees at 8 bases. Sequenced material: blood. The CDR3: CASSGQGLRQPQHF. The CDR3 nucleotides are TGTGCCAGCAGTGGACAGGGGCTGCGTCAGCCCCAGCATTTT.